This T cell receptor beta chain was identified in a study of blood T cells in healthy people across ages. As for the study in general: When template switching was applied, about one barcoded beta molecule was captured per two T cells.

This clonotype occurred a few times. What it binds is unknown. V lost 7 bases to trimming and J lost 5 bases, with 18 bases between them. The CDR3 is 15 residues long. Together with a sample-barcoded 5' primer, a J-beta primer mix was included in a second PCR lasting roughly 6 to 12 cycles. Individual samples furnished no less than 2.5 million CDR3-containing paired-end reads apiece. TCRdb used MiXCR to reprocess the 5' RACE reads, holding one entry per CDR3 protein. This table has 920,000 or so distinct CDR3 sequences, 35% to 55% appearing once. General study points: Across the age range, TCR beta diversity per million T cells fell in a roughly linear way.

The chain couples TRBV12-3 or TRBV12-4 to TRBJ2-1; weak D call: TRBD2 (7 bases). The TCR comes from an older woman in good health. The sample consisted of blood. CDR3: CASTLGGGAHNEQFF. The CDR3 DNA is TGTGCCAGCACCCTAGGGGGGGGAGCCCACAATGAGCAGTTCTTC.